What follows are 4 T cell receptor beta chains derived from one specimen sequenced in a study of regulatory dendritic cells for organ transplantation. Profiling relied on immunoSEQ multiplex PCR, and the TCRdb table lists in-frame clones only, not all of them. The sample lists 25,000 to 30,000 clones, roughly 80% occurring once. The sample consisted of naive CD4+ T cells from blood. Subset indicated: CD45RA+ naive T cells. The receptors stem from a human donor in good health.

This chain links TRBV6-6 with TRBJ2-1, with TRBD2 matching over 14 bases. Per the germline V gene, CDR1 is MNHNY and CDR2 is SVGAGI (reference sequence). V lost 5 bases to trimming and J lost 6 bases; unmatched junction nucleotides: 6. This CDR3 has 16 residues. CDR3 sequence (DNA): TGTGCCAGCAGTCCTGCCGGGACTAGCGGGGGCAATGAGCAGTTCTTC. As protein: CASSPAGTSGGNEQFF.

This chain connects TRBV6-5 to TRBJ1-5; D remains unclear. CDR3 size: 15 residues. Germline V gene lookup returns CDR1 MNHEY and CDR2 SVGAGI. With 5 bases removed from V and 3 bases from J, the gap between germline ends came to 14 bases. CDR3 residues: CASSRSTHPNQPQHF. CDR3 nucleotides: TGTGCCAGCAGTAGGAGCACCCACCCCAATCAGCCCCAGCATTTT.

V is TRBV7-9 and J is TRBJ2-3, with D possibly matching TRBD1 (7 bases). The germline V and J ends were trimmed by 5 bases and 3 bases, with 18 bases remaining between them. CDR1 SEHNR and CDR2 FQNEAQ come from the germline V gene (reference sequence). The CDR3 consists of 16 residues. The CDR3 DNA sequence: TGTGCCAGCAGCCTATCGACAGGGAGGAGGACAGATACGCAGTATTTT. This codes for CASSLSTGRRTDTQYF. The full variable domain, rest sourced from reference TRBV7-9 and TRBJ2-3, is DTGVSQNPRHKITKRGQNVTFRCDPISEHNRLYWYRQTLGQGPEFLTYFQNEAQLEKSRLLSDRFSAERPKGSFSTLEIQRTEQGDSAMYLCASSLSTGRRTDTQYFGPGTRLTVL.

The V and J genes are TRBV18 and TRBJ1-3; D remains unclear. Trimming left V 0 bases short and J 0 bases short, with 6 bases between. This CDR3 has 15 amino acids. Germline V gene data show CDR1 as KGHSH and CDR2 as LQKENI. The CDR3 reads CASSPPEASGNTIYF. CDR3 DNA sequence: TGTGCCAGCTCACCACCTGAGGCCTCTGGAAACACCATATATTTT.